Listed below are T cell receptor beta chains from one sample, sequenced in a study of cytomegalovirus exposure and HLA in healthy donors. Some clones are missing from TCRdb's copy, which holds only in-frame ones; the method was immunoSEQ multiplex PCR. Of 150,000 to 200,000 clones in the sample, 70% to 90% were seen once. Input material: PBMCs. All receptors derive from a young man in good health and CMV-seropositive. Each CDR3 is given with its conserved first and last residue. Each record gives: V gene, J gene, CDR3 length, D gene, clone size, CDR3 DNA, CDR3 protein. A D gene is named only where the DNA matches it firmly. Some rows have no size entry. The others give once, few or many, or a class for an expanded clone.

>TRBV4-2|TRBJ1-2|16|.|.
TGTGCCAGCAGCCAAGAGGGAGGGCGGGGGAACTATGGCTACACCTTC
CASSQEGGRGNYGYTF
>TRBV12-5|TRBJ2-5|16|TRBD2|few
TGTGCTAGTGGTTTTAGCCTAGCGGGGATACAAGAGACCCAGTACTTC
CASGFSLAGIQETQYF
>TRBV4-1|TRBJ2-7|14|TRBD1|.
TGCGCCAGCAGCCCTGGACAGGGGGCATACGAGCAGTACTTC
CASSPGQGAYEQYF
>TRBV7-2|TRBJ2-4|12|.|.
TGTGCCAGCAGCTATAATGGACAGCTGAGCTACTTC
CASSYNGQLSYF
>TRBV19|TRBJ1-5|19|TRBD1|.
TGTGCCAGTGCCAACCAACAGGGGGGAGGGGGTTATAGCAATCAGCCCCAGCATTTT
CASANQQGGGGYSNQPQHF
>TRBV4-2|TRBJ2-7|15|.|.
TGTGCCAGCAGCCAAGAAGGGGCGAGCTCCTACGAGCAGTACTTC
CASSQEGASSYEQYF
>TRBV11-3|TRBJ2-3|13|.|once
TGTGCCAGCAGCCGAGACACAACAGATACGCAGTATTTT
CASSRDTTDTQYF
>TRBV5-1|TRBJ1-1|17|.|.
TGCGCCAGCAGCTTGTGGGAGACCAGAGGCATGAACACTGAAGCTTTCTTT
CASSLWETRGMNTEAFF
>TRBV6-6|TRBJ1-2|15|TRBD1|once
TGTGCCAGCAGTTACCCCACGACAGGGGAGTATGGCTACACCTTC
CASSYPTTGEYGYTF
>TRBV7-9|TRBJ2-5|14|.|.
TGTGCCAGCAGACCCGACGGAAGGAGAGAGACCCAGTACTTC
CASRPDGRRETQYF
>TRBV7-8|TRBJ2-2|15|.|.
TGTGCCAGCAGCTTAGCCACAGGGCTCACCGGGGAGCTGTTTTTT
CASSLATGLTGELFF
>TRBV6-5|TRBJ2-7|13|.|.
TGTGCCAGCAGTCCGGACTGGGGTTACGAGCAGTACTTC
CASSPDWGYEQYF
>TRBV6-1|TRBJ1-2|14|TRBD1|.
TGTGCCAGCACGGAGGGACAGGGCTTTGCCGGCTACACCTTC
CASTEGQGFAGYTF
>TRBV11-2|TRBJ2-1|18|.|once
TGTGCCAGCAGCTTAACTCCCCACCCCCGGGGGGCCAGGAATGAGCAGTTCTTC
CASSLTPHPRGARNEQFF
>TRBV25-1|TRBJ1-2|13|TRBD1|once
TGTGCCAGCAGTGCGACAGGGGAGGGTGGCTACACCTTC
CASSATGEGGYTF
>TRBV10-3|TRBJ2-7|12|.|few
TGTGCCATCAGTGTCGGAGGGGACGAGCAGTACTTC
CAISVGGDEQYF
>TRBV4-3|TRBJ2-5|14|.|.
TGCGCCAGCAGTAAGCGGTTATCGGGGGAGACCCAGTACTTC
CASSKRLSGETQYF
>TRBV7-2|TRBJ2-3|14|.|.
TGTGCCAGCAGCCCGAGATGGGCTGGTGATACGCAGTATTTT
CASSPRWAGDTQYF
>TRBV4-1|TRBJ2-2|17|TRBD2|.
TGCGCCAGCAGTTACCGAAGCGGGGGGGCGAACACCGGGGAGCTGTTTTTT
CASSYRSGGANTGELFF
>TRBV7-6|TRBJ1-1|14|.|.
TGTGCCAGCAGCTTGGACTCCATGAACACTGAAGCTTTCTTT
CASSLDSMNTEAFF
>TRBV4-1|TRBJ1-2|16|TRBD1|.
TGCGCCAGCAGCCAAGAGGGACAGGGGGCGGGCTATGGCTACACCTTC
CASSQEGQGAGYGYTF
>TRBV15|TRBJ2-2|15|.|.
TGTGCCACCAGCAGAGTTGATTGGAGCACCGGGGAGCTGTTTTTT
CATSRVDWSTGELFF
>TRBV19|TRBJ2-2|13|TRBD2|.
TGTGCCAGTAGCCTTGGACTAGGGAGGGAGCTGTTTTTT
CASSLGLGRELFF
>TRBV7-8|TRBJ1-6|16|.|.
TGTGCCAGCAGCGGAGCGGGAGGGGCGGGGAATTCACCCCTCCACTTT
CASSGAGGAGNSPLHF
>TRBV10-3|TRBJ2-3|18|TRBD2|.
TGTGCCATCAGTGAAAAGGCTAGCGGGGGGACTAGCACAGATACGCAGTATTTT
CAISEKASGGTSTDTQYF
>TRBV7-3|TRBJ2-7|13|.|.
TGTGCCAGCAGCTTAACAGCCCCAGGCGAGCAGTACTTC
CASSLTAPGEQYF
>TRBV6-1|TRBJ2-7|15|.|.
TGTGCCAGCAGTGAGCGGAGGGACCACCCCTACGAGCAGTACTTC
CASSERRDHPYEQYF
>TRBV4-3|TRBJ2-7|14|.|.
TGCGCCAGCCAACGCCAGGCGGGTGACTACGAGCAGTACTTC
CASQRQAGDYEQYF
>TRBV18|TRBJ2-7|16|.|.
TGTGCCAGCTCACCACCGAAAGGGGTGGGGCCCTACGAGCAGTACTTC
CASSPPKGVGPYEQYF
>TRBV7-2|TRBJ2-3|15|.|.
TGTGCCAGCAGCTTAGCGAGCGGGCGGGGAGATACGCAGTATTTT
CASSLASGRGDTQYF
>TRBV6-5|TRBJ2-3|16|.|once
TGTGCCAGCAGTTACTCGGAGGAGACTAGCACAGATACGCAGTATTTT
CASSYSEETSTDTQYF
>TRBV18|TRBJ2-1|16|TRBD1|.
TGTGCCAGCTCACCATGGGACAGGGGAACTGTGAATGAGCAGTTCTTC
CASSPWDRGTVNEQFF
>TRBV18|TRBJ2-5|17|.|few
TGTGCCAGCTCACCACCGGGGCGAGGAGGGTGGCAGGAGACCCAGTACTTC
CASSPPGRGGWQETQYF
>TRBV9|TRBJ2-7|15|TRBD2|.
TGTGCCAGCAGCGTAGCCGGGGGGAGCTCCTACGAGCAGTACTTC
CASSVAGGSSYEQYF
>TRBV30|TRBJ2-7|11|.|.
TGTGCCTGGAGCGGGGGACACGAGCAGTACTTC
CAWSGGHEQYF
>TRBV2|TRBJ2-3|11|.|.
TGTGCCACCAGATCTGCAGATACGCAGTATTTT
CATRSADTQYF
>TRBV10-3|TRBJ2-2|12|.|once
TGTGCCATACAGCAAAACACCGGGGAGCTGTTTTTT
CAIQQNTGELFF
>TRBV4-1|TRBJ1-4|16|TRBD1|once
TGCGCCAGCAGCCAAGAATTCGGGACAGCTAATGAAAAACTGTTTTTT
CASSQEFGTANEKLFF
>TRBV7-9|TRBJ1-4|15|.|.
TGTGCCAGCAGCCCTGGGGGCCCCCTTCGTGAAAAACTGTTTTTT
CASSPGGPLREKLFF
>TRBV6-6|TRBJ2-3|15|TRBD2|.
TGTGCCAGCAGTTTTAGCGGGGTTGAGAGTGATACGCAGTATTTT
CASSFSGVESDTQYF
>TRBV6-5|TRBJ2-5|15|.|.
TGTGCCAGCAGTCGAGGACGGACTCTACAAGAGACCCAGTACTTC
CASSRGRTLQETQYF
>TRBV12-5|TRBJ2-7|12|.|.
TGTGCTAGTACTAGGGGGAACCACGAGCAGTACTTC
CASTRGNHEQYF
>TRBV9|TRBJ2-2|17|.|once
TGTGCCAGCAGCGTGAGGGGGGGCGCGTCTCGCACCGGGGAGCTGTTTTTT
CASSVRGGASRTGELFF